A selection of T cell receptor beta chains follows, all from one sample in a study of cytomegalovirus exposure and HLA in healthy donors. This table comes from immunoSEQ multiplex PCR, and its TCRdb copy is limited to in-frame clones, with some not included. The sample has more than 150,000 clones, more than 75% seen once. Specimen: PBMCs. Receptors were obtained from a girl in the first two years of life in good health and CMV-seronegative. Both conserved end residues are part of each CDR3. D genes are given only for firm matches. Size values are once, few and many counts, or a class for expanded clones, and some rows have none.

CDR3 protein | CDR3 DNA | V gene | clone size | J gene | D gene
CATSEPTFSGGLLYGYTF | TGTGCCACCAGCGAACCCACTTTCTCGGGGGGCCTACTCTATGGCTACACCTTC | TRBV15 | - | TRBJ1-2 | -
CASSLASGVKTEAFF | TGTGCCAGCAGCTTAGCGTCGGGGGTAAAGACTGAAGCTTTCTTT | TRBV7-9 | - | TRBJ1-1 | -
CASSSLGDTNTEAFF | TGTGCCAGCAGTTCTCTGGGGGACACGAACACTGAAGCTTTCTTT | TRBV27 | few | TRBJ1-1 | -
CASRGGLYEQYF | TGTGCCAGCAGAGGAGGTCTTTACGAGCAGTACTTC | TRBV7-9 | - | TRBJ2-7 | -
CASSFISPLGAGDVYGYTF | TGTGCCAGCAGTTTCATTTCCCCTTTGGGGGCAGGGGATGTCTATGGCTACACCTTC | TRBV27 | - | TRBJ1-2 | -
CASSQDRGGAYYGYTF | TGCGCCAGCAGCCAAGATCGGGGAGGGGCGTACTATGGCTACACCTTC | TRBV4-3 | - | TRBJ1-2 | -
CASSLPRTEGAVGFGYTF | TGTGCCAGCAGCTTACCGCGGACCGAGGGAGCCGTCGGGTTTGGCTACACCTTC | TRBV7-9 | - | TRBJ1-2 | -
CASSYLRYRGTQYF | TGTGCCAGCAGTTATCTTCGGTATAGGGGGACCCAGTACTTC | TRBV6-5 | - | TRBJ2-5 | -
CASSLYPGRSTEAFF | TGTGCCAGCAGTTTATATCCGGGAAGGTCCACTGAAGCTTTCTTT | TRBV27 | - | TRBJ1-1 | -
CASSLSRTVFRDTQYF | TGTGCCAGCAGCTTGTCGCGGACAGTATTTAGGGATACGCAGTATTTT | TRBV5-5 | - | TRBJ2-3 | -
CATSGTPGVEFF | TGTGCCACCTCTGGGACTCCAGGCGTCGAGTTCTTC | TRBV6-1 | - | TRBJ2-1 | -
CASSWTGGEVANYGYTF | TGTGCCAGCAGCTGGACAGGGGGCGAGGTGGCGAACTATGGCTACACCTTC | TRBV7-9 | few | TRBJ1-2 | TRBD1
CASSFGGTGTYPYEQYF | TGTGCCAGCAGCTTCGGGGGGACCGGGACTTATCCCTACGAGCAGTACTTC | TRBV11-1 | once | TRBJ2-7 | TRBD2
CASRSPGTSGRSYNEQFF | TGTGCCAGTAGAAGTCCCGGGACTAGCGGGAGGTCCTACAATGAGCAGTTCTTC | TRBV19 | few | TRBJ2-1 | TRBD2
CASSFGLRSGRQLTLPDTQYF | TGTGCCAGCAGCTTCGGGTTGAGGAGCGGGAGGCAATTAACTCTCCCAGATACGCAGTATTTT | TRBV7-3 | few | TRBJ2-3 | TRBD2
CASSPQADLNYGYTF | TGTGCCAGTAGTCCCCAGGCAGACCTTAACTATGGCTACACCTTC | TRBV19 | - | TRBJ1-2 | -
CAISEQNSPLHF | TGTGCCATCAGTGAACAGAATTCACCCCTCCACTTT | TRBV10-3 | - | TRBJ1-6 | -
CASSQVPQGTRSSGANVLTF | TGTGCCAGCAGTCAAGTCCCACAGGGGACCCGGAGCTCTGGGGCCAACGTCCTGACTTTC | TRBV4-2 | - | TRBJ2-6 | TRBD1
CASSSGDRGAYEQYF | TGCGCCAGCAGCTCAGGGGACAGGGGAGCCTACGAGCAGTACTTC | TRBV5-1 | - | TRBJ2-7 | TRBD1
CASSGLAGGLGTQYF | TGTGCCAGCTCCGGACTAGCGGGGGGCCTCGGGACGCAGTATTTT | TRBV6-1 | - | TRBJ2-3 | TRBD2
CASSQVLAGKTPETQYF | TGCGCCAGCAGCCAAGTCCTAGCGGGGAAGACTCCGGAGACCCAGTACTTC | TRBV4-1 | - | TRBJ2-5 | TRBD2
CASSSTGRFATNEKLFF | TGTGCCAGCAGCTCGACAGGGAGGTTTGCAACTAATGAAAAACTGTTTTTT | TRBV7-8 | - | TRBJ1-4 | TRBD1
CAWSAGGVETQYF | TGTGCCTGGAGTGCGGGAGGGGTAGAGACCCAGTACTTC | TRBV30 | - | TRBJ2-5 | TRBD2
CSSSFGLAGTNSYEQYF | TGTTCCAGCAGCTTCGGACTAGCGGGAACCAACTCCTACGAGCAGTACTTC | TRBV7-9 | - | TRBJ2-7 | TRBD2
CASSQPGTSGRFGELFF | TGCGCCAGCAGCCAACCTGGAACTAGCGGGAGGTTCGGGGAGCTGTTTTTT | TRBV4-1 | - | TRBJ2-2 | TRBD2
CASSLALPGPTYNEQFF | TGTGCCAGCAGCTTAGCCCTGCCAGGGCCCACCTACAATGAGCAGTTCTTC | TRBV7-9 | - | TRBJ2-1 | -
CASSVVVAGGETQYF | TGTGCCAGCAGCGTAGTTGTGGCAGGGGGAGAGACCCAGTACTTC | TRBV9 | - | TRBJ2-5 | TRBD1
CASRMAGKIFYNEQFF | TGTGCCAGCCGGATGGCAGGGAAGATTTTCTACAATGAGCAGTTCTTC | TRBV11-2 | - | TRBJ2-1 | -
CASSSTGETTYEQYF | TGTGCCAGCAGTTCGACAGGAGAAACGACCTACGAGCAGTACTTC | TRBV6-6 | - | TRBJ2-7 | -
CASSLAPANGELFF | TGCGCCAGCAGCTTGGCCCCTGCTAACGGGGAGCTGTTTTTT | TRBV5-1 | - | TRBJ2-2 | -
CASSQDPTREGNQPQHF | TGCGCCAGCAGCCAAGATCCGACGAGGGAGGGCAATCAGCCCCAGCATTTT | TRBV4-3 | - | TRBJ1-5 | -
CSVDHVGGSSYNEQFF | TGCAGCGTTGACCATGTGGGAGGGAGCTCCTACAATGAGCAGTTCTTC | TRBV29-1 | - | TRBJ2-1 | TRBD2
CASSVSPSSYEQYF | TGTGCCAGCAGCGTTTCCCCGAGCTCCTACGAGCAGTACTTC | TRBV9 | - | TRBJ2-7 | -
CASSLGRGPPNNEQFF | TGCGCCAGCAGCCTGGGGCGGGGACCTCCGAATAATGAGCAGTTCTTC | TRBV5-1 | - | TRBJ2-1 | -
CARSPEKREGREQYF | TGTGCCAGAAGCCCGGAAAAGCGGGAGGGCCGGGAGCAGTACTTC | TRBV5-3 | - | TRBJ2-5 | TRBD2
CASSSGTSGEKAFF | TGTGCCAGCAGTTCCGGGACTAGCGGGGAGAAAGCGTTCTTC | TRBV27 | - | TRBJ2-1 | TRBD2
CASSASSGTGHGYTF | TGTGCCAGCAGCGCCTCCTCCGGGACAGGCCATGGCTACACCTTC | TRBV9 | few | TRBJ1-2 | TRBD1
CASSSQQLYEQYF | TGTGCCAGCAGCTCGCAACAGCTCTACGAGCAGTACTTC | TRBV7-2 | - | TRBJ2-7 | -
CASSMTLAGPTYEQYF | TGTGCCAGTAGTATGACCCTAGCGGGGCCCACCTACGAGCAGTACTTC | TRBV19 | - | TRBJ2-7 | TRBD2
CASSEEASRSYEQYF | TGTGCCAGCAGTGAAGAAGCGTCACGCTCCTACGAGCAGTACTTC | TRBV2 | - | TRBJ2-7 | -
CASNRGYGYTF | TGTGCCAGCAACAGGGGATACGGCTACACCTTC | TRBV6-1 | - | TRBJ1-2 | TRBD1
CASMTERGPGYTF | TGTGCCAGTATGACGGAGCGGGGGCCAGGCTACACCTTC | TRBV19 | few | TRBJ1-2 | -
CASWERGVIDTQYF | TGTGCCAGCTGGGAGCGGGGGGTTATTGATACGCAGTATTTT | TRBV2 | - | TRBJ2-3 | TRBD2
CASSLGLAGGQETQYF | TGTGCCAGCAGCTTAGGACTAGCAGGCGGGCAAGAGACCCAGTACTTC | TRBV7-8 | - | TRBJ2-5 | TRBD2
CASRDRGKYEQYF | TGTGCCAGCAGGGACAGGGGGAAGTACGAGCAGTACTTC | TRBV6-1 | - | TRBJ2-7 | TRBD1
CASSLRRVDEQFF | TGTGCCAGCAGCTTACGCAGGGTCGATGAGCAGTTCTTC | TRBV7-9 | - | TRBJ2-1 | -
CASSLVQGAYGYTF | TGTGCCAGCAGCTTAGTGCAGGGGGCCTATGGCTACACCTTC | TRBV7-9 | few | TRBJ1-2 | TRBD1
CSILTGEGYGYTF | TGCAGCATATTGACAGGGGAGGGCTATGGCTACACCTTC | TRBV29-1 | - | TRBJ1-2 | TRBD1
CASTTAGVGGYTF | TGTGCCAGTACAACGGCAGGGGTTGGCGGCTACACCTTC | TRBV19 | - | TRBJ1-2 | -
CASSFAGSYEQYF | TGCGCCAGCTCCTTCGCGGGCTCCTACGAGCAGTACTTC | TRBV5-1 | - | TRBJ2-7 | -
CASSQGQGSNQPQHF | TGCGCCAGCAGCCAAGGACAGGGGAGCAATCAGCCCCAGCATTTT | TRBV4-1 | - | TRBJ1-5 | TRBD1